The text below deals with one T cell receptor (beta chain). The antigen is unknown. This sample was taken from a study of a mutant IDH1 vaccine in newly diagnosed glioma. The time point was: week 47, end of study. Vaccine doses each comprised 300 ug of mutant IDH1 20-mer peptide, with topical imiquimod. Germline values: CDR1 SGHRS, CDR2 YFSETQ. This CDR3 region has 14 residues. The V and J ends lost 0 bases and 1 base respectively, with 7 bases between them. Method: immunoSEQ multiplex PCR; TCRdb's copy keeps in-frame clones and lacks some. The profile shows tens of thousands of clones, 82% of them singletons.

The gene calls are TRBV5-1 and TRBJ1-1; D remains unclear. Sample: PBMCs, taken from a glioma patient whose treatment included an IDH1 peptide vaccine. The TCR comes from a man between 18 and 35 years old with glioma. Some clones in this sample may be carry-over from other donors' samples. CDR3 in DNA: TGCGCCAGCAGCTTGGGGGGTTCGAACACTGAAGCTTTCTTT. It encodes CASSLGGSNTEAFF.